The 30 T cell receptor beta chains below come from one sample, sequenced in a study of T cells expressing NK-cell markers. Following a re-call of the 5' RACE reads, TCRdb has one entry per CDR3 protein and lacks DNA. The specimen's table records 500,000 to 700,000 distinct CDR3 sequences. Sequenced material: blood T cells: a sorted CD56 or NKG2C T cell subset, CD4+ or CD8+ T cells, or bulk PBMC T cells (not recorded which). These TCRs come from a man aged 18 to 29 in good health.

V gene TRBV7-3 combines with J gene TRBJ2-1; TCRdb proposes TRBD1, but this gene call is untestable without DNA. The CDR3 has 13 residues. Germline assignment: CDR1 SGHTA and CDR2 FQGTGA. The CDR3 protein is CASSLRVGDEQFF.

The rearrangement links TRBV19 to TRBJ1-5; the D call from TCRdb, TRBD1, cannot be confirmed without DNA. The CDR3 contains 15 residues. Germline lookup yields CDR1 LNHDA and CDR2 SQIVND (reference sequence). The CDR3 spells CASSVDRGRDQPQHF.

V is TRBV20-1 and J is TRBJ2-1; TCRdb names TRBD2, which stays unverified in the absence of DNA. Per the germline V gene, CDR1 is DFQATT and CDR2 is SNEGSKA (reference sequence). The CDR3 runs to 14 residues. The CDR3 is CSARSGAGVNEQFF.

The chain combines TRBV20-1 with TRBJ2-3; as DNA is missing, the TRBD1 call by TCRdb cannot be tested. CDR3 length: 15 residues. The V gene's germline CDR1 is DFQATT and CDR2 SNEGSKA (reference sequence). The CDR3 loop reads CSATGDSLQADTQYF.

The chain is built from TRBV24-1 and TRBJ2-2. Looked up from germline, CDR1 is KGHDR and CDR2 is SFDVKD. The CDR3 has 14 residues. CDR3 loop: CATSDAVNTGELFF.

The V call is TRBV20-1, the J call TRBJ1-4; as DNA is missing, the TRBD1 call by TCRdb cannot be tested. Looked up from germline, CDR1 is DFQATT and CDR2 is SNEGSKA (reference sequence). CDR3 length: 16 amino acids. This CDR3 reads CSARDQAGTAYEKLFF.

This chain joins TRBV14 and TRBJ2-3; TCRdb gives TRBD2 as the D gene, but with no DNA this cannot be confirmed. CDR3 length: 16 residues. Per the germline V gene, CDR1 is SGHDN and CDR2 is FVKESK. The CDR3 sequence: CASSQDTNGPRDTQYF.

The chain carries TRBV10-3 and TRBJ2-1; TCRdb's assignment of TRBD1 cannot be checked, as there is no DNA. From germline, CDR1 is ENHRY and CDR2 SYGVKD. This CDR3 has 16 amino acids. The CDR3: CAISESRRGQDNEQFF.

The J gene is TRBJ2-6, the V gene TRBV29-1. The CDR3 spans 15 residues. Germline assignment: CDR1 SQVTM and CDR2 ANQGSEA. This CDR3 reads CSVDKQGSGANVLTF.

The CDR3 loop reads CASSLYTPGPSYHGYTF. The chain joins TRBV7-9 to TRBJ1-2; lacking DNA, the TRBD1 call made by TCRdb goes unchecked. Germline V gene data show CDR1 as SEHNR and CDR2 as FQNEAQ (reference sequence). The CDR3 is made up of 17 amino acids.

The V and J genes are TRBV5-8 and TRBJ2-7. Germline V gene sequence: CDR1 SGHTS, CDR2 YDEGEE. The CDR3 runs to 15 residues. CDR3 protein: CASSLWYPKSYEQYF.

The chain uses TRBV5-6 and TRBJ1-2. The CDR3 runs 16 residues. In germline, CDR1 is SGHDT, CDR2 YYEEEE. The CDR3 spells CASSPLGASGRYGYTF.

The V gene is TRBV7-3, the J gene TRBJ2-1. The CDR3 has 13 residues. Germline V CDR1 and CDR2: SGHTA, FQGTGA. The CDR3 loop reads CASSLGLEYEQFF. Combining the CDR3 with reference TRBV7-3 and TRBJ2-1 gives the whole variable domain GAGVSQTPSNKVTEKGKYVELRCDPISGHTALYWYRQSLGQGPEFLIYFQGTGAADDSGLPNDRFFAVRPEGSVSTLKIQRTERGDSAVYLCASSLGLEYEQFFGPGTRLTVL.

CDR3: CASSGYRDSYYNEQFF. This rearrangement joins TRBV6-2 or TRBV6-3 to TRBJ2-1; absent DNA, TCRdb's TRBD2 call cannot be checked. This CDR3 comprises 16 residues. Looked up from germline, CDR1 is MNHEY and CDR2 is SVGEGT.

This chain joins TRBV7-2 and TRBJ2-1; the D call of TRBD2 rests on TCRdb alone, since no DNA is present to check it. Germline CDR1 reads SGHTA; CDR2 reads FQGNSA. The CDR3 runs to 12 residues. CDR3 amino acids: CASRTVTSSLFF.

The CDR3 loop is CASKYLGQGGTGELFF. The J gene is TRBJ2-2, the V gene TRBV7-9; TCRdb picks TRBD1, but there is no DNA to check that call. The CDR3 contains 16 residues. The germline V gene has CDR1 SEHNR and CDR2 FQNEAQ (reference sequence).

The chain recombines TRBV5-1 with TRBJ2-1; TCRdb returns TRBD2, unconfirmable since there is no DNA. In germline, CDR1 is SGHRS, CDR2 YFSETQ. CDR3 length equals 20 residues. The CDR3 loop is CASTDWGALTSERSYNEQFF.

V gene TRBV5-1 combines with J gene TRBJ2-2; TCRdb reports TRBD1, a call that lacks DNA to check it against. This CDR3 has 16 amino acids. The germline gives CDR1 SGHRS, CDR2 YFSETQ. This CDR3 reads CASSPRDRGLTGELFF.

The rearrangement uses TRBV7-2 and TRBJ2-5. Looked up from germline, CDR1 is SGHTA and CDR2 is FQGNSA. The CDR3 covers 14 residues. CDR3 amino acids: CASSFQSRQETQYF.

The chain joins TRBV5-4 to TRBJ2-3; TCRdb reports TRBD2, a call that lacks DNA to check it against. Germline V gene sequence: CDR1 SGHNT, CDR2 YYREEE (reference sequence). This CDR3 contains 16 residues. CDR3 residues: CASSSAPSGSVDTQYF.

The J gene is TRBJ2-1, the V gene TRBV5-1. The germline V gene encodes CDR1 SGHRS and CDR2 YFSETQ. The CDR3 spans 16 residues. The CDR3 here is CASSGEAGVSYNEQFF.

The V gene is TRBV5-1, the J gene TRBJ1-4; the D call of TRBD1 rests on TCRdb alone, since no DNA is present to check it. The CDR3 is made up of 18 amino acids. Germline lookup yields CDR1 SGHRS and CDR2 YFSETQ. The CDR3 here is CASSLVATGSSTNEKLFF.

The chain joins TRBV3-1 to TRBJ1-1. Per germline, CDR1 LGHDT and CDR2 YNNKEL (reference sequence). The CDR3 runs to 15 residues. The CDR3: CASSQAGGENTEAFF.

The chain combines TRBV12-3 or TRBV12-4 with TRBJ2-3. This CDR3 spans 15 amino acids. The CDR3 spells CASSLSGWGTDTQYF.

CDR3 in amino acids: CASSFRLASNEQYF. The chain couples TRBV12-3 or TRBV12-4 to TRBJ2-7. The CDR3 contains 14 residues.

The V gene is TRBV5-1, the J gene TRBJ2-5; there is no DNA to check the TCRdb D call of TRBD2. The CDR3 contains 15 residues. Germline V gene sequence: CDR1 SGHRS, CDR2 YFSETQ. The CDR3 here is CASSSGLAGQETQYF.

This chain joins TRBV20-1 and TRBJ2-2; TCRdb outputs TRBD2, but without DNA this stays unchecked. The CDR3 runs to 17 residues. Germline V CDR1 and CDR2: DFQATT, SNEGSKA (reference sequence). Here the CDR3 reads CSATRLAGGLNTGELFF.

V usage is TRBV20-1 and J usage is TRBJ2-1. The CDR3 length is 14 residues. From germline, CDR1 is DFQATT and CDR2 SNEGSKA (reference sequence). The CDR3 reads CSVRTASDYNEQFF.

The CDR3 loop reads CASSASPVDEQFF. The chain joins TRBV7-3 to TRBJ2-1; with no DNA, the TCRdb D assignment of TRBD1 cannot be verified. This CDR3 comprises 13 residues. Germline CDR1 and CDR2: SGHTA and FQGTGA. Drawing the rest from reference TRBV7-3 and TRBJ2-1, the complete variable domain is GAGVSQTPSNKVTEKGKYVELRCDPISGHTALYWYRQSLGQGPEFLIYFQGTGAADDSGLPNDRFFAVRPEGSVSTLKIQRTERGDSAVYLCASSASPVDEQFFGPGTRLTVL.

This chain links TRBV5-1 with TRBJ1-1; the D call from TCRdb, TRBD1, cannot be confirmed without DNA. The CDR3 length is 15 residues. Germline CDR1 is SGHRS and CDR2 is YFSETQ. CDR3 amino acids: CASTMARDSEGEAFF. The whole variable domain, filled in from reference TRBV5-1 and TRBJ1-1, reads KAGVTQTPRYLIKTRGQQVTLSCSPISGHRSVSWYQQTPGQGLQFLFEYFSETQRNKGNFPGRFSGRQFSNSRSEMNVSTLELGDSALYLCASTMARDSEGEAFFGQGTRLTVV.